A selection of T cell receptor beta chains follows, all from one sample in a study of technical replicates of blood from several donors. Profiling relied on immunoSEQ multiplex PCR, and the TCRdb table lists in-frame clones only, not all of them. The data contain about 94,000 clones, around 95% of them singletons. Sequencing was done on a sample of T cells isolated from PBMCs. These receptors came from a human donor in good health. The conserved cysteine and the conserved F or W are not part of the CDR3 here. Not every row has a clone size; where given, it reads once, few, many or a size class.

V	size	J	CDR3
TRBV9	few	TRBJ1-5	ASNRQGTNQPQH
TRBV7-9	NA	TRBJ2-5	ASSLDSLTRETQY
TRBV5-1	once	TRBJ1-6	ASSRTTGVADSPLH
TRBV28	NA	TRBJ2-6	ASRGTASGANVLT
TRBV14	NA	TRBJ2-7	ASSQGRGGPSYEQY
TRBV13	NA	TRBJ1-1	ASSQWTGNTEAF
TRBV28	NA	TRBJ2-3	ASSATTSVDTQY
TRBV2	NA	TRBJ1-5	ASSSSPDLGDQPQH
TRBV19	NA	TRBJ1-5	ASNLGTGNQPQH
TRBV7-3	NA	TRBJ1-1	ASSLTGRGGGSAEAF
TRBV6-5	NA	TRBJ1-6	ASSYARAPVNSPLH
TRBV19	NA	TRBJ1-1	ASSRDRGFAEAF
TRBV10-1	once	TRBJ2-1	ASSEGGEQF
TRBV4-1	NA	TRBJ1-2	ASSQHNSNYGYT
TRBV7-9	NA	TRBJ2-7	ATGLQGVEQY
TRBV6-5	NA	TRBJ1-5	ASSSQGVGQPQH
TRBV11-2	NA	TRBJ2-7	ASSLLHRQGEQY
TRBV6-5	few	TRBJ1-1	ASSSKQRNTEAF
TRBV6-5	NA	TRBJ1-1	ASRSSTGTAF
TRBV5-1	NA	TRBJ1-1	ASSLDRANTEAF
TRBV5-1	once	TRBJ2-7	ASSAGQGSDEQY
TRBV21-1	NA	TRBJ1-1	ASSKGHRLLLEAF
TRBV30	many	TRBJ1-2	AWSDGTRRNGYT